The clone carrying this TCR beta chain was counted ten times or more. Its target is not known. Germline V gene lookup returns CDR1 SGHDT and CDR2 YYEEEE. The CDR3 spans 15 residues. V was cut by 2 bases and J by 0 bases, with 6 bases left in between. The data were taken from a study of tumor-infiltrating lymphocytes in primary liver carcinoma. Study-wide background: Enrolled patients were male and female, aged 30 to 69 years. Regarding the study as a whole: The top-250-clone fraction was significantly higher in tumors than in blood (p = 0.039).

A constant-region primer primed TCR beta cDNA synthesis from about 490 ng of total RNA. Three nested multiplex PCR rounds, a slightly modified ARM-PCR method, built the TCR beta libraries. A C-beta reverse primer and TRBV1-TRBV30 forward primers served in each of the first two PCR rounds, at ten to eleven cycles apiece. One entry per CDR3 protein results from TCRdb running MiXCR on the multiplex PCR reads. The repertoire holds hundreds of thousands of distinct CDR3 sequences, with almost 60% as singletons. Unsorted whole blood supplied the blood RNA, and germline DNA was isolated too. Collected before surgery were about 4.3 milliliters of peripheral blood.

The chain is built from TRBV5-6 and TRBJ2-6; no definite D call. The source of this sequence is a woman aged 25 to 39 with primary liver carcinoma and hepatitis B virus infection. Sequencing was done on a sample of peripheral blood. The CDR3 is CASSFSVSGANVLTF. CDR3 sequence (DNA): TGTGCCAGCAGCTTCAGTGTCTCTGGGGCCAACGTCCTGACTTTC.